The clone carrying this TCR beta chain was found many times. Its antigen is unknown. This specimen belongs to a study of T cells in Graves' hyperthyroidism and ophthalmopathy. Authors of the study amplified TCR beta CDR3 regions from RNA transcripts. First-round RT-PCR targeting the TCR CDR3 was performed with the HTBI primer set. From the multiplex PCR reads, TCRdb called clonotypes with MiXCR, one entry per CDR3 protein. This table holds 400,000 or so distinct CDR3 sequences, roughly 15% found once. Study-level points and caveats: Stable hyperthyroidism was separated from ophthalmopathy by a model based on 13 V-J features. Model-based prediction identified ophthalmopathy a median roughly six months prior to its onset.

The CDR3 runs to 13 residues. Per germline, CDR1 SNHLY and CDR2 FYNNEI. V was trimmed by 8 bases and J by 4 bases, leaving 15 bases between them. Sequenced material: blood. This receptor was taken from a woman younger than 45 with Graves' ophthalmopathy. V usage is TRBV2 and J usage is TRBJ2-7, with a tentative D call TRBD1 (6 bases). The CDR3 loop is CASLRTGLYEQYF. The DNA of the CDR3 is TGTGCCAGCCTTCGTACAGGGTTATACGAGCAGTACTTC.